Listed here are 20 T cell receptor beta chains from one sample, sequenced in a study of PD-1 and CTLA-4 blockade in melanoma. Repertoires were generated with immunoSEQ multiplex PCR, while TCRdb's copy carries only in-frame clones and drops some. This sample has around 32,000 clones, with about 88% found just once. Specimen: CD8+ T cells from peripheral blood, collected before anti-PD-1 treatment. These receptors came from a human donor with melanoma.

V usage is TRBV21-1 and J usage is TRBJ2-1; the tabulated D call, TRBD2, remains unverified against the DNA. TRBV21-1 has pseudogene status. This CDR3 is built from 18 residues. Here the CDR3 reads CASISGTSEGSPYNEQFF. The CDR3 nucleotides read TGTGCCAGTATATCCGGGACTAGCGAAGGAAGCCCCTACAATGAGCAGTTCTTC.

The chain combines TRBV5-4 with TRBJ2-7; D is perhaps TRBD1 or TRBD2 (6 bases each). The CDR3 is made up of 15 amino acids. Germline V gene data show CDR1 as SGHNT and CDR2 as YYREEE (reference sequence). V was shortened by 2 bases and J by 0 bases, with 12 bases between the two germline ends. CDR3 sequence (DNA): TGTGCCAGCAGCTTCGGAGGGGGAAGCTCCTACGAGCAGTACTTC. Its translation is CASSFGGGSSYEQYF. Filled out from reference TRBV5-4 and TRBJ2-7, the complete variable domain reads ETGVTQSPTHLIKTRGQQVTLRCSSQSGHNTVSWYQQALGQGPQFIFQYYREEENGRGNFPPRFSGLQFPNYSSELNVNALELDDSALYLCASSFGGGSSYEQYFGPGTRLTVT.

The genes are TRBV28 and TRBJ1-2, with D possibly TRBD1 on 6 matching bases. CDR1 and CDR2 from the germline V gene are MDHEN and SYDVKM. This CDR3 has 13 amino acids. V was trimmed by 5 bases and J by 5 bases, leaving 12 bases between them. The chain's CDR3 is CASSPGEIYGYTF. In DNA, the CDR3 is TGTGCCAGCAGTCCAGGGGAAATTTATGGCTACACCTTC.

This clone qualifies as medium-sized. The chain employs TRBV29-1 and TRBJ1-5, with a weak D call TRBD1 (6 bases). This CDR3 region has 12 residues. Germline CDR1 and CDR2: SQVTM and ANQGSEA. V shed 4 bases and J shed 2 bases, with 6 bases lying between them. The CDR3, as DNA: TGCAGCGTTGGACAGGGCAATCAGCCCCAGCATTTT. Its protein product is CSVGQGNQPQHF.

The chain employs TRBV6-4 and TRBJ2-2; TRBD2 matches 7 bases. The J segment lost 4 bases and the V segment lost 3 bases, leaving 5 bases of the junction unmatched. Germline CDR1 MRHNA, CDR2 SNTAGT. CDR3 length: 15 residues. The CDR3 coding sequence is TGTGCCAGCAGTGAAAGCGGGGACCTCACCGGGGAGCTGTTTTTT. This translates into CASSESGDLTGELFF.

The V gene is TRBV7-2, the J gene TRBJ2-3; D call uncertain. CDR1 and CDR2 from the germline V gene are SGHTA and FQGNSA. With 4 bases removed from V and 5 bases from J, the gap between germline ends came to 10 bases. CDR3 length equals 13 residues. CDR3 region: CASSSLGEDTQYF. The CDR3 nucleotides are TGTGCCAGCAGCTCTCTCGGTGAAGATACGCAGTATTTT.

The chain couples TRBV7-6 to TRBJ1-1; D gene ambiguous. The CDR3 has 13 residues. CDR1 SGHVS and CDR2 FNYEAQ come from the germline V gene. V lost 1 base and J 8 bases, leaving 11 bases between the germline ends. CDR3 in DNA: TGTGCCAGCAGCTTAGGGCAGAGCCAGGAAGCTTTCTTT. As protein: CASSLGQSQEAFF.

The CDR3 loop reads CAWNDGLSYEQYF. The CDR3, as DNA: TGTGCCTGGAACGACGGCCTATCCTACGAGCAGTACTTC. The chain carries TRBV30 and TRBJ2-7; no definite D call. Trimming left V 4 bases short and J 1 base short, with 11 bases between. The CDR3 contains 13 residues. Germline loops: CDR1 GTSNPN, CDR2 SVGIG (reference sequence). The whole variable domain, filled in from reference TRBV30 and TRBJ2-7, reads SQTIHQWPATLVQPVGSPLSLECTVEGTSNPNLYWYRQAAGRGLQLLFYSVGIGQISSEVPQNLSASRPQDRQFILSSKKLLLSDSGFYLCAWNDGLSYEQYFGPGTRLTVT.

The CDR3 region has the DNA TGTGCCAGCAGCTTATCAGGGGTAGATGAAAAACTGTTTTTT. It translates to CASSLSGVDEKLFF. The V gene is TRBV7-9, the J gene TRBJ1-4, with D maybe TRBD1 (6 bases). The germline gives CDR1 SEHNR, CDR2 FQNEAQ (reference sequence). Deletions cut 2 bases from V and 6 bases from J, with 10 bases between. This CDR3 contains 14 residues. Variable domain in full (rest from reference TRBV7-9 and TRBJ1-4): DTGVSQNPRHKITKRGQNVTFRCDPISEHNRLYWYRQTLGQGPEFLTYFQNEAQLEKSRLLSDRFSAERPKGSFSTLEIQRTEQGDSAMYLCASSLSGVDEKLFFGSGTQLSVL.

This clone occurred a few times. The rearrangement joins TRBV6-5 to TRBJ1-4, with D possibly TRBD1 on 6 matching bases. Between the trimmed V and J ends, which lost 6 bases and 8 bases, there was a span of 16 bases. Per germline, CDR1 MNHEY and CDR2 SVGAGI. CDR3 size: 14 residues. The CDR3 DNA follows: TGTGCCAGCAGCCCACGCACTCAGGGGGAAAAACTGTTTTTT. Translation: CASSPRTQGEKLFF.

The genes are TRBV5-4 and TRBJ2-7; D might be TRBD2 (5 bases). The CDR3 contains 15 residues. V lost 0 bases, J lost 0 bases, and 10 bases lay in between. From germline, CDR1 is SGHNT and CDR2 YYREEE (reference sequence). Here the CDR3 reads CASSLGAGGSYEQYF. CDR3 DNA: TGTGCCAGCAGCTTGGGGGCAGGAGGCTCCTACGAGCAGTACTTC.

The chain couples TRBV6-1 to TRBJ1-1, with 9 bases identical to TRBD1. The CDR3 consists of 17 residues. The junction had 8 bases not matched to a gene; V was cut back by 1 base and J by 2 bases. Germline V gene data show CDR1 as MNHNS and CDR2 as SASEGT. CDR3 sequence reads: CASSEEGQGVINTEAFF. CDR3 in DNA: TGTGCCAGCAGTGAAGAGGGACAGGGCGTAATCAACACTGAAGCTTTCTTT.

The gene calls are TRBV4-2 and TRBJ2-5; TRBD2 might be the D (6 bases). Trimming stripped 0 bases from V and 7 bases from J, with 18 bases between. The CDR3 is made up of 16 amino acids. Per the germline V gene, CDR1 is LGHNA and CDR2 is YNFKEQ. CDR3 residues: CASSQEQLALQWTQYF. The CDR3 DNA reads as TGTGCCAGCAGCCAAGAACAGCTAGCGCTCCAATGGACCCAGTACTTC.

The chain is built from TRBV10-2 and TRBJ2-2, with 8 bases that match TRBD1. This CDR3 region has 14 residues. Germline trimming cut 4 bases from V and 8 bases from J; bases unmatched to any gene: 6. Germline V gives CDR1 WSHSY, CDR2 SAAADI. CDR3 nucleotides: TGCGCCAGCAGTGGGGACAGGAGTTTAGGGGAGCTGTTTTTT. It translates to CASSGDRSLGELFF.

V usage is TRBV11-2 and J usage is TRBJ2-7, with D perhaps TRBD1 (6 bases). CDR1 and CDR2 from the germline V gene are SGHAT and FQNNGV. This CDR3 contains 13 residues. Trimming removed 1 base from V and 4 bases from J, with 8 bases in between. The CDR3 DNA follows: TGTGCCAGCAGCTTAGGGACAGCATACGAGCAGTACTTC. This gives the protein CASSLGTAYEQYF.

This rearrangement joins TRBV6-5 to TRBJ2-7; no definite D call. The CDR3 covers 15 residues. Germline CDR1 is MNHEY and CDR2 is SVGAGI. V was pared by 5 bases and J by 0 bases, with 14 bases between. As DNA, the CDR3 is TGTGCCAGCAGTACCTCGCCGGTGAGCTCCTACGAGCAGTACTTC. It is translated as CASSTSPVSSYEQYF.

This clone appeared once. The rearrangement uses TRBV12-3 or TRBV12-4 and TRBJ1-1; D may be TRBD1 (5 bases). The CDR3 runs to 13 residues. Deletions cut 5 bases from V and 1 base from J, with 8 bases between. The CDR3 DNA is TGTGCCAGCAGTAACGGGGCGAACACTGAAGCTTTCTTT. Its protein product is CASSNGANTEAFF.

The J gene is TRBJ2-7, the V gene TRBV15, with 7 bases lining up with TRBD1. With V trimmed by 3 bases and J by 3 bases, 5 bases remained unmatched. Germline lookup yields CDR1 LNHNV and CDR2 YYDKDF (reference sequence). The CDR3 length is 14 residues. The CDR3 DNA is TGTGCCACCAGCAGGGGGGACAGTAACTACGAGCAGTACTTC. The encoded protein is CATSRGDSNYEQYF.

The V and J genes are TRBV5-1 and TRBJ1-2; D remains unclear. The germline V gene encodes CDR1 SGHRS and CDR2 YFSETQ. The CDR3 has 11 amino acids. V gave up 0 bases and J gave up 8 bases, with 5 bases separating them. This CDR3 reads CASSLGAGYTF. The CDR3 nucleotides are TGCGCCAGCAGCTTGGGAGCAGGCTACACCTTC.

This clone has just one count. The chain links TRBV3-1 (or the pseudogene TRBV3-2) to TRBJ1-1; tentative D call: TRBD1 (5 bases). The CDR3 is 11 amino acids. V lost 7 bases, J lost 10 bases, and 13 bases lay in between. CDR1 LGHDT and CDR2 YNNKEL come from the germline V gene (reference sequence). CDR3 DNA sequence: TGTGCCAGCACCTCCCCCGGGGGAGCTTTCTTT. Its translation is CASTSPGGAFF.